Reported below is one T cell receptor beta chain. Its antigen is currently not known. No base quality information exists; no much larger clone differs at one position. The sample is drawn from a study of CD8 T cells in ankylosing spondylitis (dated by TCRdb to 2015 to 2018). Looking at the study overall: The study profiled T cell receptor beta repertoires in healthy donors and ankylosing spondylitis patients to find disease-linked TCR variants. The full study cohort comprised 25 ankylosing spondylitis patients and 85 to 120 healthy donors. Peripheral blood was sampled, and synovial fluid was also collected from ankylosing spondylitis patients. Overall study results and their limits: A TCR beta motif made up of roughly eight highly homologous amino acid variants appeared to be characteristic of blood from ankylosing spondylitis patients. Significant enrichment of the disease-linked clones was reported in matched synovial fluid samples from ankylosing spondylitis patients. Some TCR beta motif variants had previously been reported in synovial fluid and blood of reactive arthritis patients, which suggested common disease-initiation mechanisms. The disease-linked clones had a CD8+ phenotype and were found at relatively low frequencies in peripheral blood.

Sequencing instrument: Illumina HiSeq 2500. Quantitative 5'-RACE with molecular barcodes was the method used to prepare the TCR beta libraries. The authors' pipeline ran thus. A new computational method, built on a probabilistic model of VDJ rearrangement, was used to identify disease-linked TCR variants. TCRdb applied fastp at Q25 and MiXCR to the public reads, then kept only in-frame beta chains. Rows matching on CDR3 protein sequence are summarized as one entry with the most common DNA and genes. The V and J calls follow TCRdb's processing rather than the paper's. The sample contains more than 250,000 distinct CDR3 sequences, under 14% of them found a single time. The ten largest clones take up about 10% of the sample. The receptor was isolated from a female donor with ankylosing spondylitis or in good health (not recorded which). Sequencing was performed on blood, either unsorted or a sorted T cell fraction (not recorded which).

The nucleotide sequence is given as TGCAGTGCTAGAGATGAAGTATCGGGAAGAACTGAAGCTTTCTTT. The resulting protein is CSARDEVSGRTEAFF. The chain couples TRBV20-1 to TRBJ1-1, with no confident D gene call. Relative to germline, V is 0 bases shorter and J is 5 bases shorter, with 16 bases between their ends. CDR3 length: 15 amino acids, cysteine to phenylalanine. Only the CDR3 portion is preserved as DNA: 45 bases, with reading frame beginning at the first base. The germline V gene (reference sequence) yields DFQATT for CDR1 and SNEGSKA for CDR2.